This T cell receptor beta chain was sequenced during a study of Graves' ophthalmopathy and Graves' hyperthyroidism. Germline V gene lookup returns CDR1 SNHLY and CDR2 FYNNEI. The ends were cut back, 6 bases at V and 12 bases at J, with 14 bases in the middle. The CDR3 spans 11 residues. The study's findings and limits: With roughly 65% sensitivity and roughly 76% specificity, the model predicted ophthalmopathy progression.

The study amplified TCR beta CDR3 regions using RNA transcripts. HTBI primers primed a first-round RT-PCR, and a second-round multiplex PCR followed. TCRdb redid the calling of the multiplex PCR reads with MiXCR, one entry per CDR3 protein. The sample includes over 650,000 distinct CDR3 sequences, about 38% of them seen just once. Moderately to severely active ophthalmopathy under 3 months, CAS at least 3, NOSPECS at least 4. Additional autoimmune diseases, uncontrolled infections, pregnancy or lactation disqualified patients. Details on this clonotype: Its antigen is not known.

The receptor was isolated from an adult man with Graves' ophthalmopathy. The sequencing sample was made of peripheral blood. The chain is built from TRBV2 and TRBJ1-1, with D tentatively TRBD1 (5 bases). The CDR3 DNA follows: TGTGCCAGCAGCAAAACGGGGGAAACTTTCTTT. As protein: CASSKTGETFF.